This entry lists 10 T cell receptor beta chains sequenced from one sample in a study of T cell repertoires in cytomegalovirus infection. For these TCRs, the target antigens are not known. MiXCR, run by TCRdb on the reads, gives a single entry per CDR3 protein. The data hold hundreds of thousands of distinct CDR3 sequences, with approximately 32% observed a single time. The starting material was cultured CD8+ T cells from PBMCs, obtained from culture after CMV antigen stimulation. These receptors were obtained from a human donor in good health (CMV status not recorded). Some clones in this sample may be carry-over from other donors' samples.

The V call is TRBV28, the J call TRBJ2-5; TRBD2 agrees at 12 bases. The CDR3 has 16 residues. The germline gives CDR1 MDHEN, CDR2 SYDVKM. With V trimmed by 7 bases and J by 4 bases, 10 bases remained unmatched. Written as DNA, the CDR3 is TGTGCCAGCACCATAGAAACTAGCGGGGGGAGAGAGACCCAGTACTTC. Translation: CASTIETSGGRETQYF.

The chain recombines TRBV12-3 or TRBV12-4 with TRBJ2-5; TRBD1 agrees at 7 bases. This CDR3 contains 14 residues. Losses at the gene ends were 6 bases for V and 1 base for J; bases not matched to a gene: 5. CDR3 amino acids: CASSGTALQETQYF. The CDR3 DNA sequence: TGTGCCAGCAGCGGGACAGCCCTCCAAGAGACCCAGTACTTC.

This rearrangement joins TRBV27 to TRBJ2-3; D not resolved. V shed 5 bases and J shed 1 base, with 10 bases lying between them. Germline V CDR1 and CDR2: MNHEY, SMNVEV (reference sequence). CDR3 length equals 14 residues. The CDR3 DNA sequence: TGTGCCAGCAGTCCGGACCTAGGCACAGATACGCAGTATTTT. Protein sequence: CASSPDLGTDTQYF.

A few counts support this clonotype. V is TRBV2 and J is TRBJ2-1, with no clear D. The CDR3 extends over 14 amino acids. Trimming removed 11 bases from V and 0 bases from J, with 14 bases in between. From germline, CDR1 is SNHLY and CDR2 FYNNEI. CDR3 nucleotide sequence: TGTGCCGTCCAGGTTCCGAGCTCCTACAATGAGCAGTTCTTC. It translates to CAVQVPSSYNEQFF. The full variable domain, with the rest looked up from reference TRBV2 and TRBJ2-1, is EPEVTQTPSHQVTQMGQEVILRCVPISNHLYFYWYRQILGQKVEFLVSFYNNEISEKSEIFDDQFSVERPDGSNFTLKIRSTKLEDSAMYFCAVQVPSSYNEQFFGPGTRLTVL.

CDR3 sequence reads: CASSLALLGGTEAFF. The DNA for the CDR3 is TGTGCCAGCAGTTTAGCGCTTTTAGGGGGCACTGAAGCTTTCTTT. The chain is built from TRBV12-3 or TRBV12-4 and TRBJ1-1, with D possibly being TRBD1 (6 bases). V was trimmed by 0 bases and J by 4 bases, leaving 12 bases between them. The CDR3 runs 15 residues.

This clonotype was seen once. A much larger clonotype is one base distant, so this may be a read error. CDR3 nucleotide sequence: TGTGCCAGCAGCTTAGAAGGGGGAGCCTACGGGCAGTACTTC. Its protein is CASSLEGGAYGQYF. The V and J genes are TRBV7-2 and TRBJ2-7; possible D gene TRBD1, 6 bases. CDR3 size: 14 residues. CDR1 is SGHTA and CDR2 is FQGNSA in the germline V gene.

There are a few counts of this clonotype. The rearrangement joins TRBV6-5 to TRBJ1-3; TRBD1 agrees at 10 bases. V was clipped by 6 bases and J by 0 bases; unmatched bases: 20. This CDR3 region has 21 residues. Germline V gene data show CDR1 as MNHEY and CDR2 as SVGAGI. CDR3 in amino acids: CASSSFSPDRGAHSSGNTIYF. CDR3 bases: TGTGCCAGCAGCTCATTCTCCCCGGACAGGGGGGCCCATAGCTCTGGAAACACCATATATTTT.

The chain couples TRBV6-5 to TRBJ1-6, with a weak D call TRBD1 (5 bases). From germline, CDR1 is MNHEY and CDR2 SVGAGI. There are 14 residues in the CDR3. The CDR3 region has the DNA TGTGTCACCTCTGGGGGTAACTATAATTCACCCCTCCACTTT. Protein: CVTSGGNYNSPLHF.

This clonotype was observed a few times. This rearrangement joins TRBV5-1 to TRBJ2-4; 7 bases are shared with TRBD1. The V segment lost 0 bases and the J segment 3 bases; nucleotides outside the gene matches: 3. The CDR3 has 15 amino acids. Looked up from germline, CDR1 is SGHRS and CDR2 is YFSETQ. The CDR3 loop is CASSLGTGHKNIQYF. DNA of the CDR3: TGCGCCAGCAGCTTGGGGACAGGACACAAAAACATTCAGTACTTC.

V gene TRBV2 combines with J gene TRBJ1-5, with unresolved D. Germline-derived CDR1 and CDR2 are SNHLY and FYNNEI. V shed 7 bases and J shed 4 bases, with 23 bases lying between them. The CDR3 runs 17 residues. The CDR3 DNA follows: TGTGCCAGCACCACCCGATATGACATAGAGGGTAATCAGCCCCAGCATTTT. The encoded protein is CASTTRYDIEGNQPQHF.